This T cell receptor beta chain was identified during a study of cytomegalovirus exposure and HLA in healthy donors (TCRdb year 2017). Turning to the overall study: An earlier analysis of several hundred of the donors reported 276 Gb of sequence data and some 100 million unique TCR beta sequences from roughly 180 million T cells. Roughly 300 gigabases of sequencing data and 80 million or so unique TCR sequences were included in an early release covering 550 to 800 HLA-typed donors. The genetic ancestry cluster associated with self-reported Caucasian donors included approximately 85% of the roughly 360 genotyped donors. The study aimed to test whether signatures of past pathogen exposure could be identified by cataloging public T cell receptors. The study profiled the T cell repertoires of more than 500 subjects by immunosequencing and related them to cytomegalovirus serostatus. Along with the roughly 670-subject first cohort, a separate validation cohort of some 130 different subjects was used. The study combined high-throughput TCR immunosequencing, statistical association of individual TCRs with disease status, and machine learning to predict cytomegalovirus infection status. In a later analysis, previously published TCR beta repertoires from about 640 donors were re-analyzed and high-resolution HLA genotyping was added so that TCR occurrence patterns could be studied. Rather than drawing on any new phenotypic data, the later analysis identified candidate immune exposures from TCR beta sequences and the way those sequences occurred across donors. To decide whether each TCR beta V gene segment behaved as functional or pseudogenic, an earlier analysis of approximately 590 of the donors relied on high-throughput TCR beta sequencing. Alongside the repertoire data, information on donor age, sex, ethnicity and CMV serostatus was compiled. A later genetic analysis took genome-wide SNP genotypes for about 65% of the 666 donors and used that subset as a discovery cohort. All discovery cohort repertoires had been generated using a single sequencing platform. Both class I and class II loci were covered by HLA typing, at four-digit resolution. Typing coverage varied by locus: roughly 629-640 donors for A, B, C, DRB1 and DQB1; roughly 520 for DQA1; 606 for DPA1; about 450 for DPB1. Several DR-DQ haplotypes were treated as single units for association and clustering because of strong linkage in the cohort. Across roughly 420 genotyped donors of the cohort, an average of approximately 240,000 unique TCR beta nucleotide sequences per donor were sequenced, and roughly 20% of those sequences were non-productive. General conclusions and limits of the study: It was suggested by the authors that the approach could potentially be generalized to other disease states and immunological phenotypes. The sequencing pipeline was judged likely to have produced a cluster of highly shared sequence variants as a technical artifact. Some 15 rarely observed V segments, including chromosome 9 orphons, were excluded from the earlier analysis of about 500 of the donors because counts were too low. Linkage disequilibrium might explain the correlated functional status among segregating V segments, but an unknown experimental factor could not be ruled out. The only immune exposure information available for the cohort was CMV serostatus. At a false discovery rate of 0.05, a later analysis linked 15,000 to 20,000 TCR beta sequences to specific HLA alleles. A few of the identified cytomegalovirus-associated TCR beta chains were confirmed in vitro to be specific for cytomegalovirus antigens. Because HLA typing was missing for some donors at each locus, association tests included only the typed subset. Some IMGT-functional V segments, including TRBV6-2 and TRBV6-3, could not be distinguished by the 87-base-pair reads and were therefore excluded. Most TCR sequences were seen in very few donors, while some public TCRs were found in many individuals. In an earlier analysis of around 600 of the donors, most TCR beta V segments appeared in productive rearrangements about 90% or about 30% of the time, broadly matching IMGT annotations. A later genetic analysis associated a missense DCLRE1C variant with V-gene and J-gene trimming of TCR beta chains, and an independent cohort replicated the association. A total of 150 to 200 TCR beta chains were listed by the study as associated with cytomegalovirus. A later analysis found that most CMV-associated TCR beta chains appeared HLA-restricted, with HLA associations seemingly driven largely by CMV exposure. According to a later analysis, parvovirus B19, influenza, CMV and Epstein-Barr virus appeared linked to several top co-occurrence clusters. In a later analysis, the rate of TCR association differed among HLA loci, with DRB1 alleles having the most associated TCRs and HLA-C alleles having the fewest. In this cohort, only TCR beta chains were sequenced, and detectable features were limited by the absence of alpha or paired-chain data. Assigning TCR associations to individual alleles was difficult when HLA alleles, especially DR and DQ, strongly co-occurred. Cytomegalovirus status was reported to be diagnosed by the classifier with high specificity and sensitivity in both the original and validation cohorts. Compared with the roughly 700-donor mean, donors in an Asian-associated ancestry cluster had fewer N-insertions in productive TCRs, according to a later genetic analysis. A further reported finding was that TCR beta sequences accurately predicted the HLA-A and HLA-B alleles for most subjects in the first cohort. A later analysis found that HLA-associated TCR beta chains were more clonally expanded and had lower generation probabilities than equally common non-associated chains. Presence/absence analyses assumed roughly uniform sequencing depth across donors, an assumption that may not hold.

Trimming takes 2 bases off V and 5 bases off J; junction bases not matched to a gene: 2. The CDR3, from cysteine to phenylalanine, totals 13 residues. The DNA shown is the 39-base CDR3, in frame from base 1. CDR1 and CDR2, per the germline V gene, are MRHNA and SNTAGT. Receptor libraries were prepared by the immunoSEQ multiplex PCR assay. For the multiplex PCR, a mixture combining 60 forward primers for TCR Vbeta segments and 13 reverse primers for TCR Jbeta segments was used. Amplification of the CDR3 region of rearranged TCR beta genes was performed with a multiplex PCR assay on genomic DNA. Amplified TCR beta libraries were sequenced as 87-base-pair reads on the Illumina HiSeq System. From the authors' description of their analysis: In a later analysis, tens of millions of unique TCR beta chains were counted across the roughly 670 repertoires, and approximately 11 million of these chains were shared by at least two donors. Raw reads were error-corrected and collapsed into unique sequences with a nearest-neighbor algorithm that merged closely related sequences to remove PCR and sequencing errors. CDR3 sequences were aligned to IMGT reference sequences to assign V, D and J gene segments. For a sequence to be retained, a match of at least six nucleotides to both a V gene segment and a J gene segment was required. A rearrangement counted as productive if the CDR3 had no stop codons and remained in frame with V and J, and every other rearrangement counted as non-productive. CDR3 was defined by IMGT convention, running from the second conserved V-encoded cysteine to the conserved J-encoded phenylalanine. The earlier analysis of approximately 500 of the donors excluded sequences that lacked an unambiguous match to a single V gene segment. In an earlier analysis of some 590 of the donors, a V segment was called functional when productive rearrangements were above 56.7%, and segregating when the standard deviation between donors exceeded 5%. A statistical classification framework was built to diagnose cytomegalovirus status from the catalog of TCR beta chain sequences. A later analysis assigned V and J genes by comparing TCR nucleotide sequences with IMGT/GENE-DB human TR gene sequences. The TCRdist pipeline was used in a later analysis to assign CDR3 sequences and most-parsimonious VDJ recombination scenarios. A later analysis defined each TCR beta chain by its CDR3 amino acid sequence plus V-gene family, and excluded reads lacking a unique V-gene family. To address suspected cross-contamination and a sequencing artifact, a later analysis removed around 600 highly shared, low-generation-probability nucleotide sequences. For each public chain, a later analysis derived a clonal expansion index from normalized ranks of inferred template counts within each repertoire. Generation probabilities in a later analysis came from a VDJ recombination model fitted to out-of-frame rearrangements, and those results were checked against IGoR. Hypergeometric tests were used in a later analysis to score TCR-TCR, TCR-HLA and TCR-CMV co-occurrence, with a repertoire-size bias correction applied to the TCR pairs. In a later analysis, false discovery rates were estimated by permuting HLA or CMV assignments 20 times. In a later analysis, co-occurring TCRs were grouped with DBSCAN, and TCRdist sequence similarity was added when clustering was performed within HLA-allele-positive subsets. For co-occurrence clustering, repertoires with fewer than 30,000 or more than 120,000 public chains were excluded, along with roughly five repertoires with anomalous nucleotide sharing. TCRdb took over this immuneACCESS table, retaining in-frame rearrangements with V and J assigned. Such tables are incomplete; in checked studies, under half of the missing clones stem from an unresolved V gene, and the remainder is unexplained. The D gene and trimming were derived from the DNA, and the V and J assignments and clone size from that table. The sample table shows about 85,000 clones, and approximately 80% are seen once. Clones ranked in the top ten supply about 23% of the sample.

In total, approximately 700 healthy bone marrow donors made up the cohort. All cohort members were sampled while nominally healthy, although unrecorded immune exposures were likely present. The donor tested CMV seropositive, placing the donor among the roughly 270 seropositive members of the cohort. Each donor provided a peripheral blood sample, and peripheral blood mononuclear cells were used for TCR beta sequencing. The Qiagen DNeasy Blood Extraction Kit was used to extract genomic DNA from the blood cell samples. Regarding this clone: The specificity of this receptor is unknown. Per-base qualities were not stored, and no clone one base away is much larger.

The source is a woman aged 50 to 60 in good health and CMV-seropositive. The rearrangement joined TRBV6-4 to TRBJ1-1, with 7 central nucleotides matching TRBD1. Sequencing was performed on PBMCs. The DNA is TGTGCCAGCAGTGACAACAGGGGAACTGAAGCTTTCTTT. Translated, this gives CASSDNRGTEAFF.